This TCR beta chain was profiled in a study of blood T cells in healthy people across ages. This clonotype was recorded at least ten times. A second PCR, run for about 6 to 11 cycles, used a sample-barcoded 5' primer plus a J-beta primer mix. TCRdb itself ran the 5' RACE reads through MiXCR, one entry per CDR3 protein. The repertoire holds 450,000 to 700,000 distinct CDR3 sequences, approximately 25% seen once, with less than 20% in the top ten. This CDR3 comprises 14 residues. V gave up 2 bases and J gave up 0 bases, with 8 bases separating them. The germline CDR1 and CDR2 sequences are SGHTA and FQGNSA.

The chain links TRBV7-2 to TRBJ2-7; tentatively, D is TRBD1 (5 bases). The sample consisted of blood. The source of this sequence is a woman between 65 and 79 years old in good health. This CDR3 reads CASSLKGYSYEQYF. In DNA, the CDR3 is TGTGCCAGCAGCTTAAAGGGGTACTCCTACGAGCAGTACTTC.